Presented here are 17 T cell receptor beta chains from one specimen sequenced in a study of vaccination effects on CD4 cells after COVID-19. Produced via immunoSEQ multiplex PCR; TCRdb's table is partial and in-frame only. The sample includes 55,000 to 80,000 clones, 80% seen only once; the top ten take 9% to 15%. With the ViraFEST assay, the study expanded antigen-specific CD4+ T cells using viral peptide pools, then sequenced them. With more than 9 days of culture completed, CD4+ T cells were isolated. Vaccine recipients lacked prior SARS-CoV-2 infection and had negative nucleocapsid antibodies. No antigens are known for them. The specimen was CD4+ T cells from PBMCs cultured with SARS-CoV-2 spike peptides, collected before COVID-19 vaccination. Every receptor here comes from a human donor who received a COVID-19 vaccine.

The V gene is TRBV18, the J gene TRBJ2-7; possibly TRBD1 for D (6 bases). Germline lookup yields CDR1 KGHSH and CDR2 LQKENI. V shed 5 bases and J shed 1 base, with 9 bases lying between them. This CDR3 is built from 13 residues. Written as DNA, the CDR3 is TGTGCCAGCTCAACGACAGGTTCCTACGAGCAGTACGTC. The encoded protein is CASSTTGSYEQYV.

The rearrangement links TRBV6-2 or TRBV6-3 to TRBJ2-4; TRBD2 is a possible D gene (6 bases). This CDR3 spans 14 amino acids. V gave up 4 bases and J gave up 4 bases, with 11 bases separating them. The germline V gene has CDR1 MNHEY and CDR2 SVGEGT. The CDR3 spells CASSFSGRKNIQYF. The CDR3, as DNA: TGTGCCAGCAGTTTCTCCGGGAGAAAAAACATTCAGTACTTC.

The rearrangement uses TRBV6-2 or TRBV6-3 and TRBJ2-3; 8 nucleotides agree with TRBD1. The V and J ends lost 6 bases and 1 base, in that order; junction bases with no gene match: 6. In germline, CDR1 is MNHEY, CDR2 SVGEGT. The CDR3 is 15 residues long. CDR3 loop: CASSSGQGRTDTQYF. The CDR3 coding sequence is TGTGCCAGCAGCTCCGGACAGGGCCGCACAGATACGCAGTATTTT.

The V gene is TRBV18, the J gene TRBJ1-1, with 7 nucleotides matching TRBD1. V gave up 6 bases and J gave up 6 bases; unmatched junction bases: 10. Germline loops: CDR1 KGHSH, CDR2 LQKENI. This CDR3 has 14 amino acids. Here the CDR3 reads CASSPGAGGSEAFF. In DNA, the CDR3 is TGTGCCAGCTCCCCAGGGGCAGGGGGTTCTGAAGCTTTCTTT.

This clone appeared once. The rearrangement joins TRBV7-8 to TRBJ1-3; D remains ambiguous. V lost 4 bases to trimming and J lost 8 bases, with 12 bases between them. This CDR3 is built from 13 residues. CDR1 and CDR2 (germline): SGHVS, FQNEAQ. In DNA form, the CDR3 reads TGTGCCAGCAGCTCCCCCCCTAAGGACACCATATATTTT. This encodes CASSSPPKDTIYF.

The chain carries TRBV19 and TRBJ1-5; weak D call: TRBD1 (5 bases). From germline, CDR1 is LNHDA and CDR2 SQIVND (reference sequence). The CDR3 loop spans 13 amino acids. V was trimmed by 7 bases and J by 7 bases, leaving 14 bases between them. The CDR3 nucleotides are TGTGCCAGTAATGACAGAAAAAGACAGCCCCAGCATTTT. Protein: CASNDRKRQPQHF.

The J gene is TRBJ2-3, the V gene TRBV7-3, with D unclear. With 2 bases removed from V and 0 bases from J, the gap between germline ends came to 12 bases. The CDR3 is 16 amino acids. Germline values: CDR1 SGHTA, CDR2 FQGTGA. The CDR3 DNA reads TGTGCCAGCAGCTTACGGCCAGACCCTAGCACAGATACGCAGTATTTT. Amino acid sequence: CASSLRPDPSTDTQYF.

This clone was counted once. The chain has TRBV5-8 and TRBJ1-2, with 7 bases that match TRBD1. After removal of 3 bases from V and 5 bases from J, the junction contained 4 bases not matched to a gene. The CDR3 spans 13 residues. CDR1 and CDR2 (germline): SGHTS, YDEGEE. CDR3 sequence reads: CASSWDRRYGYTF. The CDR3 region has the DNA TGTGCCAGCAGCTGGGACAGAAGATATGGCTACACCTTC.

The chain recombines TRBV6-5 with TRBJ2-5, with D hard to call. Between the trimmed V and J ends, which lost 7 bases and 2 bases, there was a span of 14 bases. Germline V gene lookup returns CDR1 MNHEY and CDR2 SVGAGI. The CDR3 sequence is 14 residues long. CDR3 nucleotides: TGTGCCAGCAAAGAAGTTCAGAATCAAGAGACCCAGTACTTC. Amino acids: CASKEVQNQETQYF.

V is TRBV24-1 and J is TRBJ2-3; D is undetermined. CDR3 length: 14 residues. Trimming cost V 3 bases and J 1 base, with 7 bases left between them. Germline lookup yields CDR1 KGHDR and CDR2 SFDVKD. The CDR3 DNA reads TGTGCCACCAGTGATCCGGGCGGCACAGATACGCAGTATTTT. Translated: CATSDPGGTDTQYF.

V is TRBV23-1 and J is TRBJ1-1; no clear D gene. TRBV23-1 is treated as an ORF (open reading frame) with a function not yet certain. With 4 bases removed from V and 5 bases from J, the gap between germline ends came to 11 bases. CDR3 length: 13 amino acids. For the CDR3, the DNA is TGCGCCAGCAGTCCGGGCGGCGGGACTGAAGCTTTCTTT. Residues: CASSPGGGTEAFF.

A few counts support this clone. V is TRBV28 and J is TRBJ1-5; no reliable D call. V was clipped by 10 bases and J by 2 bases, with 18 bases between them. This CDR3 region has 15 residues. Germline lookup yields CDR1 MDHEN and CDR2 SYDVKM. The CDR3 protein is CATKFQRPGNQPQHF. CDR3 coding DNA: TGTGCCACCAAGTTTCAACGACCGGGCAATCAGCCCCAGCATTTT.

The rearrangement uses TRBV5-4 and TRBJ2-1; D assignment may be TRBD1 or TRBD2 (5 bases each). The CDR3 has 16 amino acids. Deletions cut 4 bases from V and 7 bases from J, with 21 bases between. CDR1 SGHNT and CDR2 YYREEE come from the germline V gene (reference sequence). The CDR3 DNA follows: TGTGCCAGCAGCACCCGGGTGGGGGACCGAGGAAATGAGCAGTTCTTC. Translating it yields CASSTRVGDRGNEQFF.

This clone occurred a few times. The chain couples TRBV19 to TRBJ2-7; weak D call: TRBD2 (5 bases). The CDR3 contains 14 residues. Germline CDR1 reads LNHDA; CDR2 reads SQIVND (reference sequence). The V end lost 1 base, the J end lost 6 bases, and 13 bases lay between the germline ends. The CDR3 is CASSIGGESGEQYV. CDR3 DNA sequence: TGTGCCAGTAGTATAGGTGGGGAGTCGGGCGAGCAGTACGTC.

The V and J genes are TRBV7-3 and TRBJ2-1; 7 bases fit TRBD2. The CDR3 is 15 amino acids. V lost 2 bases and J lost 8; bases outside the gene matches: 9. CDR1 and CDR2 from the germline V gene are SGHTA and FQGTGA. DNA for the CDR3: TGTGCCAGCAGCTTAGGGGGGGGATCTTTGGATGAGCAGTTCTTC. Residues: CASSLGGGSLDEQFF.

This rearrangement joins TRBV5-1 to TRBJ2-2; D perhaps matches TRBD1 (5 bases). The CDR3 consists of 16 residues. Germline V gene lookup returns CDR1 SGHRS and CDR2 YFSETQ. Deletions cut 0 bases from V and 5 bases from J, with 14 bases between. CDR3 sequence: CASSLDVQGRTGELFF. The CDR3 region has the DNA TGCGCCAGCAGCTTGGACGTCCAGGGAAGAACCGGGGAGCTGTTTTTT. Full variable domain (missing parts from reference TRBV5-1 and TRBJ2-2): KAGVTQTPRYLIKTRGQQVTLSCSPISGHRSVSWYQQTPGQGLQFLFEYFSETQRNKGNFPGRFSGRQFSNSRSEMNVSTLELGDSALYLCASSLDVQGRTGELFFGEGSRLTVL.

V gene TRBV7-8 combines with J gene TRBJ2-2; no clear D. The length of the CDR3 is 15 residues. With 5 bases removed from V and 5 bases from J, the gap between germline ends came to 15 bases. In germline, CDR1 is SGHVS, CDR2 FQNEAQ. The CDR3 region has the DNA TGTGCCAGCAGCAGCCGAAGGCAAGGTACCGGGGAGCTGTTTTTT. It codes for CASSSRRQGTGELFF.